These T cell receptor beta chains were read from a single sample in a study of blood T cell repertoires in COVID-19. Clones were read by immunoSEQ multiplex PCR, and TCRdb kept only the in-frame ones, dropping some. The sample shows about 59,000 clones, 91% of them seen only once. Sequencing was performed on peripheral blood. Receptors were obtained from a human donor in a cohort sampled during active COVID-19. Both conserved end residues are part of each CDR3. The D gene is left open where the match is weak. Clone size is stated in some rows and not others, as once, few, many or a class when expanded.

j_call clone_size d_call v_call cdr3_nt cdr3_aa
TRBJ2-1 - - TRBV6-4 TGTGCCAGCAGTGAAGGTACAGTCGGCTATGAGCAGTTCTTC CASSEGTVGYEQFF
TRBJ2-3 - TRBD1 TRBV7-2 TGTGCCAGCAGCATCGGACAGGGCCGGGATACGCAGTATTTT CASSIGQGRDTQYF
TRBJ2-3 once - TRBV7-2 TGTGCCAGCAGCTTACGCTGGGCGCACACAGATACGCAGTATTTT CASSLRWAHTDTQYF
TRBJ2-2 - - TRBV2 TGTGCCAGCAGCTTTCACCGGGAGCCCGGGGAGCTGTTTTTT CASSFHREPGELFF
TRBJ2-1 - - TRBV29-1 TGCAGCTTGCAGGGGAGCTACAACAATGAGCAGTTCTTC CSLQGSYNNEQFF
TRBJ2-4 once - TRBV11-2 TGTGCCAGCAGCTTAGAGTCGGGAAACATTCAGTACTTC CASSLESGNIQYF
TRBJ1-2 - TRBD1 TRBV19 TGTGCCAGTAGTCCTCGGGCCGGGACAGGGGACTATGGCTACACCTTC CASSPRAGTGDYGYTF
TRBJ2-5 - - TRBV5-1 TGCGCCAGCAGCTTGGGGTACGGGACAACTTACCAAGAGACCCAGTACTTC CASSLGYGTTYQETQYF
TRBJ1-3 - - TRBV19 TGTGCCAGTAGTATATCCCCCATCTCTGGAAACACCATATATTTT CASSISPISGNTIYF
TRBJ2-1 - - TRBV27 TGTGCCAGCAGCTTCGACTCCTCCCCCTACAATGAGCAGTTCTTC CASSFDSSPYNEQFF
TRBJ1-5 - - TRBV9 TGTGCCAGCAGCGTAGGAGGTAGCAATCAGCCCCAGCATTTT CASSVGGSNQPQHF
TRBJ2-7 - TRBD1 TRBV29-1 TGCAGCGTTGAAGTCGGGACAGGGGGCGCGGACGAGCAGTACTTC CSVEVGTGGADEQYF
TRBJ1-5 - - TRBV19 TGTGCCAGTACCCCGGGGGAAGGGCGGCAGCCCCAGCATTTT CASTPGEGRQPQHF
TRBJ2-7 - - TRBV7-2 TGTGCCAGTAGTAACAGGGTAACCTACGAGCAGTACTTC CASSNRVTYEQYF
TRBJ2-1 - TRBD2 TRBV3-1/TRBV3-2 TGTGCCAGCAGGGGAATAGCGGGGGGCCGCCATGAGCAGTTCTTC CASRGIAGGRHEQFF
TRBJ2-7 - - TRBV7-2 TGTGCCAGCAGCTCGTTTTCCTACGAGCAGTACTTC CASSSFSYEQYF
TRBJ2-1 - - TRBV19 TGTGCCAGTAGTATAGTTGCCTCTCGCGGGAATGAGCAGTTCTTC CASSIVASRGNEQFF
TRBJ2-2 - TRBD2 TRBV5-1 TGCGCCAGTACTATGTCCCGCGGGGGGTTCTCCGGGGAGCTGTTTTTT CASTMSRGGFSGELFF
TRBJ1-3 - - TRBV19 TGTGCCAGTAGGACTGCAGCTTACGGAAACACCATATATTTT CASRTAAYGNTIYF
TRBJ2-7 - TRBD1 TRBV18 TGTGCCAGCTCTCCTTTACAGGGGAGTTACGAGCAGTACTTC CASSPLQGSYEQYF
TRBJ2-1 - TRBD2 TRBV18 TGTGCCAGCTCACCAGGAGCGGGAGACTACAATGAGCAGTTCTTC CASSPGAGDYNEQFF
TRBJ1-2 - TRBD1 TRBV7-9 TGTGCCAGCAGCCCCGGGACAGCCGCTTGGGGCTACACCTTC CASSPGTAAWGYTF
TRBJ1-1 - - TRBV3-1/TRBV3-2 TGTGCCAGCAGCCCCCTTTTTTCGACTGAAGCTTTCTTT CASSPLFSTEAFF
TRBJ1-4 - - TRBV6-5 TGTGCCGGGGGGGGGAGAGGGAATGAAAAACTGTTTTTT CAGGGRGNEKLFF